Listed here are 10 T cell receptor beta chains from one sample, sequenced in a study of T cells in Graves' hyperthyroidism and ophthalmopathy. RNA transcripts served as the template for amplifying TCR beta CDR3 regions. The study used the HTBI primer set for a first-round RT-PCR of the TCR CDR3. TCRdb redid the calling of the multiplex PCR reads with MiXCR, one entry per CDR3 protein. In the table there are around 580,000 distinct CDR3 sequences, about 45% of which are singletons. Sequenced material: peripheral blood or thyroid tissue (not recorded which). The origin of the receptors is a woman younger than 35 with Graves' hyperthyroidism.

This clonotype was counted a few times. The CDR3 sequence: CASSLRSTGNTEAFF. The CDR3 DNA reads as TGCGCCAGCAGCTTGCGGTCAACAGGGAACACTGAAGCTTTCTTT. This rearrangement joins TRBV5-1 to TRBJ1-1, with D possibly TRBD1 on 5 matching bases. Germline V CDR1 and CDR2: SGHRS, YFSETQ. The CDR3 extends over 15 amino acids. V was shortened by 1 base and J by 1 base, with 11 bases between the two germline ends.

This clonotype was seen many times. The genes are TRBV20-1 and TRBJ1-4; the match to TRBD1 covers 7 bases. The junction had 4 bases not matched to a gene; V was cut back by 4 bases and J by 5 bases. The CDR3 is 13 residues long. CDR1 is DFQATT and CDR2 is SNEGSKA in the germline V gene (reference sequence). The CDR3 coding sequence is TGCAGTGCTAAGACAGGGCCGAATGAAAAACTGTTTTTT. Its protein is CSAKTGPNEKLFF.

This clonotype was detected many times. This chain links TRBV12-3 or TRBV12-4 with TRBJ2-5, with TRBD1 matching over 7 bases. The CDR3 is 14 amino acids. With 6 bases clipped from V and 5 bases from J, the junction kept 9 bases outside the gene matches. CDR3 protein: CASRIDRASETQYF. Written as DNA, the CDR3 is TGTGCCAGCAGAATAGACAGGGCTAGCGAGACCCAGTACTTC.

CDR3 protein: CASSQTSGAGTGELFF. The CDR3 bases are TGTGCCAGCAGCCAGACTAGCGGGGCGGGCACCGGGGAGCTGTTTTTT. The chain couples TRBV3-1 to TRBJ2-2; TRBD2 agrees at 11 bases. The V gene end was trimmed by 3 bases and the J gene end by 4 bases; junction bases not matched to a gene: 4. Germline loops: CDR1 LGHDT, CDR2 YNNKEL (reference sequence). The CDR3 is made up of 16 amino acids.

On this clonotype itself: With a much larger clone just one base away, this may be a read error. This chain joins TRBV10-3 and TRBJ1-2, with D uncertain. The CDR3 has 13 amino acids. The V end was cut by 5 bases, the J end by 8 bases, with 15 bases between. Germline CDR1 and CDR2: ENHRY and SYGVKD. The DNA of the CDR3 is TGTGCCATCAGTTACTCGGCAACTCGGGGCTACACCTTC. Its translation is CAISYSATRGYTF.

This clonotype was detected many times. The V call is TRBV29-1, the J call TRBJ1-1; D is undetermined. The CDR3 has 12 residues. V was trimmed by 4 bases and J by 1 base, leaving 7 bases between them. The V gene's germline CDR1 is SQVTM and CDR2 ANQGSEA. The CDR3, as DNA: TGCAGCGTTGTTGCAGAGAACACTGAAGCTTTCTTT. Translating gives CSVVAENTEAFF.

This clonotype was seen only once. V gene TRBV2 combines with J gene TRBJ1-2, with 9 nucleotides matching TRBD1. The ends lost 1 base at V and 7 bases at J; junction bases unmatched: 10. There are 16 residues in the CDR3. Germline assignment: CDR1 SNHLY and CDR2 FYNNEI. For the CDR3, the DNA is TGTGCCAGCAGTGAAGGGAGCGGGACAGGGTTCTCTGGCTACACCTTC. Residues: CASSEGSGTGFSGYTF. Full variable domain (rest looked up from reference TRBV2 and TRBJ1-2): EPEVTQTPSHQVTQMGQEVILRCVPISNHLYFYWYRQILGQKVEFLVSFYNNEISEKSEIFDDQFSVERPDGSNFTLKIRSTKLEDSAMYFCASSEGSGTGFSGYTFGSGTRLTVV.

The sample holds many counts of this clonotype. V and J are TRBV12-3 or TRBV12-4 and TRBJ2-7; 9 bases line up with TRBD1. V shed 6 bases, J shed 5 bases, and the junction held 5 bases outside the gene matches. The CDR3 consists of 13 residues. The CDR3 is CASRGQGFHEQYF. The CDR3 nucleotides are TGTGCCAGCAGAGGACAGGGGTTCCACGAGCAGTACTTC.

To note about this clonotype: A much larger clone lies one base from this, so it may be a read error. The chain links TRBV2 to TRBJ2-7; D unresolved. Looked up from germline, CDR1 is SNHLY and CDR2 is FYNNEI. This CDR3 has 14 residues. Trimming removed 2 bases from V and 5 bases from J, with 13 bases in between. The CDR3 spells CASSEPRISHEQYF. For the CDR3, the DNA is TGTGCCAGCAGTGAACCCAGGATTTCCCACGAGCAGTACTTC.

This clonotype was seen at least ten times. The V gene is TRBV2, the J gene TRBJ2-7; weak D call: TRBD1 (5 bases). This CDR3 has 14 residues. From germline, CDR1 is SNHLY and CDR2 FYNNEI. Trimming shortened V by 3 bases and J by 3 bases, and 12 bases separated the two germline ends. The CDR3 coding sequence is TGTGCCAGCAGTGAGGGGCAGGGAATCTACGAGCAGTACTTC. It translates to CASSEGQGIYEQYF.